Listed below are T cell receptor beta chains from one sample, sequenced in a study of cytomegalovirus exposure and HLA in healthy donors. The repertoire was sequenced with immunoSEQ multiplex PCR; TCRdb's copy has only in-frame clones and lacks some. The profile covers about 120,000 clones, with over 60% appearing a single time and roughly 4.3% taken by the ten largest. Sequencing was done on a sample of PBMCs. These receptors were obtained from a man younger than 45 in good health and CMV-seropositive. The CDR3 runs from the conserved cysteine through the conserved F or W. A D gene is named only where the DNA matches it firmly.

j_call d_call v_call cdr3_aa cdr3_nt
TRBJ1-1 TRBD1 TRBV10-3 CAISESRRQGWTEAFF TGTGCCATCAGTGAGTCCCGGAGACAGGGGTGGACTGAAGCTTTCTTT
TRBJ1-1 - TRBV27 CASSSQRGWRTMNTEAFF TGTGCCAGCAGTTCCCAGCGAGGTTGGAGGACGATGAACACTGAAGCTTTCTTT
TRBJ2-7 TRBD2 TRBV5-4 CASSPSGRSYEQYF TGTGCCAGCAGCCCTAGCGGACGCTCCTACGAGCAGTACTTC
TRBJ1-5 TRBD1 TRBV6-5 CASTPAAGGKPQHF TGTGCCAGCACCCCCGCGGCAGGGGGCAAACCCCAGCATTTT
TRBJ1-2 - TRBV10-3 CAISTGDYGYTF TGTGCCATCAGTACCGGAGACTATGGCTACACCTTC
TRBJ1-5 - TRBV28 CASTRGGADNQPQHF TGTGCCAGCACCCGAGGGGGGGCCGATAATCAGCCCCAGCATTTT
TRBJ1-2 - TRBV18 CASSLLFMDGYTF TGTGCCAGCTCACTACTCTTTATGGATGGCTACACCTTC
TRBJ2-1 TRBD1 TRBV6-6 CASSGDRGYNEQFF TGTGCCAGCAGTGGGGACAGGGGTTACAATGAGCAGTTCTTC
TRBJ1-2 - TRBV27 CASRGTGRYGYTF TGTGCCAGCCGAGGCACAGGACGCTATGGCTACACCTTC
TRBJ2-1 TRBD2 TRBV5-1 CASSLAPGLAGYNEQFF TGCGCCAGCAGCTTGGCCCCGGGACTAGCGGGGTACAATGAGCAGTTCTTC